This T cell receptor beta chain was found in a study of T-cell memory formation after mild COVID-19. The CDR3 totals 15 residues. J gave up 3 bases and V 6 bases, and 4 bases lay outside the gene matches. TCRdb re-called the 5' RACE reads with MiXCR, one entry per CDR3 protein. The sample holds fewer than 700,000 distinct CDR3 sequences; roughly 21% are singletons and the top ten take approximately 8%. V gene TRBV12-3 or TRBV12-4 combines with J gene TRBJ2-2, with 10 bases that match TRBD2. The receptor was derived from an adult woman who had mild COVID-19 (a few samples of this study predate the infection). Cell type and time point are not known. The specimen sequenced was PBMCs or a T cell subset sorted from them (not recorded which). For the CDR3, the DNA is TGTGCCAGCAGCCCAGCGGGAGGGTACACCGGGGAGCTGTTTTTT. Translated, it gives CASSPAGGYTGELFF.